This TCR beta chain was captured by sequencing in a study of metastatic and nonmetastatic thyroid tumors. The overall study: Repertoire data that came from the blood and tumor or nodule tissue of malignant and benign thyroid patients were compared. Study outcomes and limitations: The study reportedly found significantly higher TCR beta diversity in malignant thyroid tumors than benign nodules, in blood and tumor.

In its sample, this clone was seen many times. No antigen is known for it. Trimming removed 4 bases at V and 1 base at J, with 7 bases between. Germline CDR1 is MDHEN and CDR2 is SYDVKM. The CDR3 runs 13 residues. Original processing methods: CDR3 differences across clinicopathological groups were used to build a distant-metastasis classifier for papillary thyroid cancer. TCRdb ran MiXCR on the PCR reads. The V and J calls and clone size come from TCRdb's table, not from the authors' own analysis. The table shows 20,000 to 30,000 clones, with over 10% occurring only once. Thyroid surgery was preceded by no treatment in any patient.

The rearrangement uses TRBV28 and TRBJ1-1; possible D gene TRBD1, 5 bases. Sequencing used blood. This clonotype was sampled from a female donor with papillary thyroid cancer or a benign thyroid nodule (not recorded which). Some clones in this sample may be carry-over from other donors' samples. This CDR3 reads CASSSTGNTEAFF. The CDR3, as DNA: TGTGCCAGCAGTTCAACAGGGAACACTGAAGCTTTCTTT.